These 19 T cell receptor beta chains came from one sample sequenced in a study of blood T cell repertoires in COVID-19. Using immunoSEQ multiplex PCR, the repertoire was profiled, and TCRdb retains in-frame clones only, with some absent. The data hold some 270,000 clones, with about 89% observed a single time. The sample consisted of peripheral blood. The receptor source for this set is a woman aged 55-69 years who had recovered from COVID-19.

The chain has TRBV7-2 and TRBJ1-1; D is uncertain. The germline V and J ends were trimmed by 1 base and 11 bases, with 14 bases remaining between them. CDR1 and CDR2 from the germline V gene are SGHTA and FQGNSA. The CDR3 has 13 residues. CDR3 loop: CASSLVEKRLAFF. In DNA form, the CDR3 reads TGTGCCAGCAGCTTAGTGGAAAAGAGACTTGCTTTCTTT.

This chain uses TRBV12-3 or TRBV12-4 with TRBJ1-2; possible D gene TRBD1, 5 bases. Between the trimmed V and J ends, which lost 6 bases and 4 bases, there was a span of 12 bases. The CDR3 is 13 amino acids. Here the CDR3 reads CASRGRGSYGYTF. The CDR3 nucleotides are TGTGCCAGCAGAGGGAGGGGTTCCTATGGCTACACCTTC.

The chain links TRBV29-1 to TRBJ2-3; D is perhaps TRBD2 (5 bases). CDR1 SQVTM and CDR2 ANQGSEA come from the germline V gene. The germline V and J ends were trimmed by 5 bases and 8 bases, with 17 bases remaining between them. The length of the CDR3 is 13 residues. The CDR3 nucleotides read TGCAGCGTTACAACCGCGGGTAGTGGTACGCAGTATTTT. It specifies CSVTTAGSGTQYF.

The CDR3, as DNA: TGTGCCAGCAGCTGGACAGGGGTCAGCACAGATACGCAGTATTTT. It specifies CASSWTGVSTDTQYF. This chain joins TRBV7-9 and TRBJ2-3, with 9 bases matching TRBD1. This CDR3 is built from 15 residues. Germline V CDR1 and CDR2: SEHNR, FQNEAQ (reference sequence). J was trimmed by 0 bases and V by 4 bases; bases with no gene match: 2.

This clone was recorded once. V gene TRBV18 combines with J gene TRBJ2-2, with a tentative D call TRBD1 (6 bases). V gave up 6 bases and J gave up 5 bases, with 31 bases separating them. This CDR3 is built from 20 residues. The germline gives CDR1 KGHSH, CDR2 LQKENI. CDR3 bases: TGTGCCAGCTCCCCATTGCCGGTCATTCGCAGGGGCCCTAATACCGGGGAGCTGTTTTTT. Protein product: CASSPLPVIRRGPNTGELFF.

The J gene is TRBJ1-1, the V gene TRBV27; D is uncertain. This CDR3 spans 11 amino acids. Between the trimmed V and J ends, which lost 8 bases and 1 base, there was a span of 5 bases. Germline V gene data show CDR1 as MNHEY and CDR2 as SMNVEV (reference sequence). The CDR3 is CASFRNTEAFF. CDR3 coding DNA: TGTGCCAGCTTCCGGAACACTGAAGCTTTCTTT.

CDR3: CASSERDRLGTF. The CDR3, as DNA: TGTGCCAGCAGTGAGCGCGACCGTCTAGGCACCTTC. The rearrangement uses TRBV6-1 and TRBJ1-2; unclear D gene. CDR1 is MNHNS and CDR2 is SASEGT in the germline V gene. V lost 3 bases and J lost 13, with 15 bases in between. The CDR3 contains 12 residues.

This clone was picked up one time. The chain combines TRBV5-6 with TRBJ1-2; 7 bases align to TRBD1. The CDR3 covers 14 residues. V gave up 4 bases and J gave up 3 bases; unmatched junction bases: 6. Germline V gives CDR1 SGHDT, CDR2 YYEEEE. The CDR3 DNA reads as TGTGCCAGCAGCCCGGGACAGCCGTACTATGGCTACACCTTC. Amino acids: CASSPGQPYYGYTF. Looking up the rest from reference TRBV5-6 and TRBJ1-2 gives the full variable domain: DAGVTQSPTHLIKTRGQQVTLRCSPKSGHDTVSWYQQALGQGPQFIFQYYEEEERQRGNFPDRFSGHQFPNYSSELNVNALLLGDSALYLCASSPGQPYYGYTFGSGTRLTVV.

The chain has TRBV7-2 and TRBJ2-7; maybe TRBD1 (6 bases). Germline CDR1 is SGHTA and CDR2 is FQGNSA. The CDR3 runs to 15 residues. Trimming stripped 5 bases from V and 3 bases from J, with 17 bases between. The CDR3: CASSPELQGFYEQYF. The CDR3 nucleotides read TGTGCCAGCAGCCCTGAATTACAGGGTTTCTACGAGCAGTACTTC.

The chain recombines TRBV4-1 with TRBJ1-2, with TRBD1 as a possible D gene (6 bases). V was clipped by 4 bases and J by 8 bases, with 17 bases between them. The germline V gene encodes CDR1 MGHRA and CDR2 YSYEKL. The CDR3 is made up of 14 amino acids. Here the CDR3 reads CASSPGTQVSGYTF. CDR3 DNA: TGCGCCAGCAGCCCCGGGACACAGGTCTCGGGCTACACCTTC.

CDR3 protein: CATSRDSDYGYTF. CDR3 nucleotides: TGTGCCACCAGCAGAGATAGTGACTATGGCTACACCTTC. This chain links TRBV15 with TRBJ1-2; D not certain. In germline, CDR1 is LNHNV, CDR2 YYDKDF (reference sequence). V lost 0 bases and J lost 3, with 5 bases in between. The CDR3 loop spans 13 amino acids.

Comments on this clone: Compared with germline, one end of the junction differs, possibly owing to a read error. The CDR3 loop is CASSLDRGTEAFF. The CDR3 region has the DNA TGTGCCAGCAGCTTAGACAGGGGCACTGAAGCTTTCTTT. This rearrangement joins TRBV12-3 or TRBV12-4 to TRBJ1-1; 8 nucleotides align to TRBD1. The CDR3 contains 13 residues.

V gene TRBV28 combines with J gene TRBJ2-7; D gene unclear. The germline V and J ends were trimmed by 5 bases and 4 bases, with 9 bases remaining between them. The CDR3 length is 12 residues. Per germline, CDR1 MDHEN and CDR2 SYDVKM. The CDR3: CASSPRSYEQYF. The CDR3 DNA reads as TGTGCCAGCAGTCCTAGGAGTTACGAGCAGTACTTC.

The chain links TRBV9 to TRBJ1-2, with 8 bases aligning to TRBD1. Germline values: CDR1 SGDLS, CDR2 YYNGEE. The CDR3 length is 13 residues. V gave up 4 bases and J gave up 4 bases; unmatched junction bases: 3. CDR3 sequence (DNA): TGTGCCAGCAGCCCTGGACAGGGCTATGGCTACACCTTC. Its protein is CASSPGQGYGYTF.

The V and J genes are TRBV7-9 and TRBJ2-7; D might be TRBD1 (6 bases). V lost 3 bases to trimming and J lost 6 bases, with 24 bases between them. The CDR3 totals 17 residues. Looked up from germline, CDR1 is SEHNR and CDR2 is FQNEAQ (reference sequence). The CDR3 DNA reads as TGTGCCAGCAGCTTTAGGGGGACGCTCCAGACCAGTACCGAGCAGTACTTC. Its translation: CASSFRGTLQTSTEQYF. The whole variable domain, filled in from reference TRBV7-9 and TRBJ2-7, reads DTGVSQNPRHKITKRGQNVTFRCDPISEHNRLYWYRQTLGQGPEFLTYFQNEAQLEKSRLLSDRFSAERPKGSFSTLEIQRTEQGDSAMYLCASSFRGTLQTSTEQYFGPGTRLTVT.

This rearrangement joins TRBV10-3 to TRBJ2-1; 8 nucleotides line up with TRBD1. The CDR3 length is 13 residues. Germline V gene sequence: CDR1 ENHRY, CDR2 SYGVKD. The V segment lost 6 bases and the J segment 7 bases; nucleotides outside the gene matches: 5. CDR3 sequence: CAIRQGVGNEQFF. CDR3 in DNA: TGTGCCATCAGACAGGGGGTTGGGAATGAGCAGTTCTTC.

For the CDR3, the DNA is TGTGCCAGCAGAATTTCAGCGGGGGTGAGCTCCTACAATGAGCAGTTCTTC. It codes for CASRISAGVSSYNEQFF. V is TRBV28 and J is TRBJ2-1, with TRBD2 identical over 8 bases. The CDR3 extends over 17 amino acids. V gave up 6 bases and J gave up 0 bases; unmatched junction bases: 10. CDR1 and CDR2 (germline): MDHEN, SYDVKM.

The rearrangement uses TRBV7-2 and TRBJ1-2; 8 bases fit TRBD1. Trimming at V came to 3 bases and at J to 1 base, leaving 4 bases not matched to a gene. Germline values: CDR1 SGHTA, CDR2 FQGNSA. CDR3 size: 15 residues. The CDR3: CASSFGQGINYGYTF. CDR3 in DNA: TGTGCCAGCAGCTTTGGACAGGGAATTAACTATGGCTACACCTTC.

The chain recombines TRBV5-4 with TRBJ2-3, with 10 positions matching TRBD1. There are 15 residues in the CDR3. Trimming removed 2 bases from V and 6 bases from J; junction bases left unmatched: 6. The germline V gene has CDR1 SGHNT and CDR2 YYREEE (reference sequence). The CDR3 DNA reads TGTGCCAGCAGCTTCGGGACAGGGGCGCCTGATACGCAGTATTTT. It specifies CASSFGTGAPDTQYF.